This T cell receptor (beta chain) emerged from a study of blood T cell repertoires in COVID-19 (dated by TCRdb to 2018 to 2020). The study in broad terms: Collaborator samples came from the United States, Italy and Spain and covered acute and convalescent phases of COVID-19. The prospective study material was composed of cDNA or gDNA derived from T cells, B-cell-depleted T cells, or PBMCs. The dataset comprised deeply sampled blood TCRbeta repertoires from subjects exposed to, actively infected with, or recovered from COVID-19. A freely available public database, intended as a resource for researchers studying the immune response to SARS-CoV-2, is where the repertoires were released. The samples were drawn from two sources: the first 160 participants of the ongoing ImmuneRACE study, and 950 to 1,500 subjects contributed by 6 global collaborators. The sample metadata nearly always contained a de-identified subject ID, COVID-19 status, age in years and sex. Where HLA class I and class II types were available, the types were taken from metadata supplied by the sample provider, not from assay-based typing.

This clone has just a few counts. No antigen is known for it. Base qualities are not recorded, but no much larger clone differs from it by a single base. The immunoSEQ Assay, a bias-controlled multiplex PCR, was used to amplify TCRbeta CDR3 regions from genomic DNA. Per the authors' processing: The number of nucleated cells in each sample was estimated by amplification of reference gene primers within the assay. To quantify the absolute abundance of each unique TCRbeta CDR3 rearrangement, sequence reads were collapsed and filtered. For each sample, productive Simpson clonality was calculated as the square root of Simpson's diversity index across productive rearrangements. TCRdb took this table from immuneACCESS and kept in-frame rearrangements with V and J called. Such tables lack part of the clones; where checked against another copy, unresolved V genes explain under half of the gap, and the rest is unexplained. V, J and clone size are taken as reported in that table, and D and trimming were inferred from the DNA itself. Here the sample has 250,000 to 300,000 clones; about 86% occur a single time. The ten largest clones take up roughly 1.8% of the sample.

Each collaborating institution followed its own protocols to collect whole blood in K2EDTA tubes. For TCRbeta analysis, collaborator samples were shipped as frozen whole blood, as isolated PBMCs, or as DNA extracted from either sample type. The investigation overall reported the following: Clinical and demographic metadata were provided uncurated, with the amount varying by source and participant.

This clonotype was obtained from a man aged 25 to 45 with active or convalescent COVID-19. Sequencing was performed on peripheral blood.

For the CDR3, the sequence is CAISSDRDYGYTF. The base sequence is TGTGCCATATCCTCGGACAGGGACTATGGCTACACCTTC. This sequence uses TRBV10-3 and TRBJ1-2, with 8 bases matching TRBD1. Trimming leaves V shorter by 9 bases and J shorter by 3 bases, with the junction holding 6 bases beyond the gene matches. There are 13 amino acids in the CDR3, from cysteine to phenylalanine inclusive. Only CDR3 DNA is held: 39 bases, read in frame from base 1. From the germline V gene, CDR1 is ENHRY and CDR2 is SYGVKD.